This T cell receptor beta chain was identified during a study of CD8 T cells in ankylosing spondylitis. Points from the study as a whole: Enrichment of disease-linked clones was reportedly significant in matched ankylosing spondylitis synovial fluid. CD8+ by phenotype, disease-linked clones were relatively rare in peripheral blood. In synovial fluid and blood from reactive arthritis, some motif variants were previously reported.

Germline CDR1 reads DFQATT; CDR2 reads SNEGSKA (reference sequence). The CDR3 length is 14 residues. V shed 5 bases, J shed 2 bases, and the junction held 6 bases outside the gene matches. This clonotype was seen only a few times. Its antigen remains unknown. MiXCR, applied by TCRdb to the 5' RACE reads, yields one record per CDR3 protein. The sample contains 350,000 or so distinct CDR3 sequences, about 14% of which appear only once. The sample taken for sequencing was blood, either unsorted or a sorted T cell fraction (not recorded which). The source is a male donor with ankylosing spondylitis or in good health (not recorded which). The chain combines TRBV20-1 with TRBJ2-1, with 7 bases fitting TRBD1. CDR3 DNA: TGCAGTGCTCCAGGGGGAGTCACCTACAATGAGCAGTTCTTC. This sequence encodes CSAPGGVTYNEQFF.